This TCR beta chain was obtained from a study of neurological immune-mediated disorders. Findings and limits, study-wide: Phylogenetic grouping assigned the repertoires of 18 of 34 multiple sclerosis patients to one related-CDR3 cluster, which constitutes a possible signature.

This clonotype has ten or more counts. Its specificity is not known. Noted time point: longitudinal time-point 1 (baseline). The unsorted libraries originated from 2 million PBMCs that had been stored at -80 C. TCRdb reprocessed the 5' RACE reads with MiXCR, giving one entry per CDR3 protein. The repertoire has tens of thousands of distinct CDR3 sequences, more than 3% of them found once; the top ten carry approximately 7.5%. The origin of this receptor is a woman aged 60-75 years with multiple sclerosis. The sample was PBMCs.

The CDR3 DNA reads as TGCAGTGCTAGGCAGACAGGGTATACCACCGGGGAGCTGTTTTTT. Its protein is CSARQTGYTTGELFF. The rearrangement links TRBV20-1 to TRBJ2-2; 7 positions agree with TRBD1. This CDR3 comprises 15 residues. Germline-derived CDR1 and CDR2 are DFQATT and SNEGSKA (reference sequence). V lost 3 bases and J lost 4; bases outside the gene matches: 8.